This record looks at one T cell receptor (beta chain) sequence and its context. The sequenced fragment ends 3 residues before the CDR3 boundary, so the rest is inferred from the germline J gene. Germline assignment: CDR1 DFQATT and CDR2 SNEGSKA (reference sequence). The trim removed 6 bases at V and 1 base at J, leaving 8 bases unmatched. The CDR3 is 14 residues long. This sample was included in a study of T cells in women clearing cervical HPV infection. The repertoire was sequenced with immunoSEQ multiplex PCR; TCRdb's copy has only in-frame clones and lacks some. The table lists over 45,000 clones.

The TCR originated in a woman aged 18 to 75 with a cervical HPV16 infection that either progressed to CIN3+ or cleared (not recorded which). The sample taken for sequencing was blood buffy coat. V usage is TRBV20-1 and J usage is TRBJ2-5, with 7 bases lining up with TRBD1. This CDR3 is CSAPRGDSQETQYF. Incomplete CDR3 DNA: TGCAGTGCACCCAGAGGGGACAGCCAAGAGACC.